The clone carrying this T cell receptor (beta chain) was seen a few times. Its antigen is unknown. This sample is drawn from a study of vaccination effects on CD4 cells after COVID-19. Sequencing was preceded by expansion of antigen-specific CD4+ T cells with viral peptide pools in the ViraFEST assay. Isolating CD4+ T cells followed approximately ten days of culture. Absence of prior SARS-CoV-2 infection characterized the vaccine recipients, who showed negative nucleocapsid antibodies. Only in-frame clones appear in the TCRdb table, and some are missing; sequencing was by immunoSEQ multiplex PCR. The repertoire holds some 68,000 clones, with approximately 75% as singletons. CDR1 is WNHNN and CDR2 is SYGVQD in the germline V gene (reference sequence). The germline V and J ends were trimmed by 0 bases and 6 bases, with 12 bases remaining between them. This CDR3 has 15 amino acids.

This chain links TRBV10-1 with TRBJ2-1; D is perhaps TRBD1 or TRBD2 (6 bases each). The source of this sequence is a human donor who received a COVID-19 vaccine. Sequencing used CD4+ T cells from PBMCs cultured with HCoV-OC43 spike peptides, obtained before COVID-19 vaccination. Subset defined: HCoV-OC43 spike overlapping peptide pool stimulation. CDR3 loop: CASSESNGGLNEQFF. The DNA of the CDR3 is TGCGCCAGCAGTGAGTCGAATGGGGGGCTCAATGAGCAGTTCTTC.